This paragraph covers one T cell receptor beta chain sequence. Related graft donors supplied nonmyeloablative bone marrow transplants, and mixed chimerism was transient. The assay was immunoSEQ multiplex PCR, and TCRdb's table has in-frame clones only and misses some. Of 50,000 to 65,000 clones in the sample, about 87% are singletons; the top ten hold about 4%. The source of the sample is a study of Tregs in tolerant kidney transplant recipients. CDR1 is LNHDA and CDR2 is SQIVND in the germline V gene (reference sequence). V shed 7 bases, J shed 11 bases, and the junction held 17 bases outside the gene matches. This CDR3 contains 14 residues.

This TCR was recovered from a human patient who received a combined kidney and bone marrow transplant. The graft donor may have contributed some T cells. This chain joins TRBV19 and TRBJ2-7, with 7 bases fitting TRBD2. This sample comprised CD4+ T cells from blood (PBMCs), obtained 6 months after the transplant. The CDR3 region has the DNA TGTGCCAGTACCGAGCGGGGAATTCCTACGAGGGAGTACTTC. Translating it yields CASTERGIPTREYF.